This record looks at one TCR beta chain sequence and its context. The data derive from a study of blood T cell repertoires in COVID-19. Study summary: Nucleic acid was either cDNA or gDNA, and it came from T cells, B-cell-depleted T cells, or PBMCs.

Clones were sequenced by immunoSEQ multiplex PCR, and TCRdb holds only the in-frame ones, with some missing. The sample holds hundreds of thousands of clones; over 80% are singletons and the top ten take about 6%. J gave up 3 bases and V 7 bases, and 11 bases lay outside the gene matches. This CDR3 is 14 amino acids long. Germline CDR1 SQVTM, CDR2 ANQGSEA. The TCR originated in a woman aged 50 to 60 with COVID-19, enrolled during active disease. Sequences were obtained from peripheral blood. V and J are TRBV29-1 and TRBJ1-1, with 7 bases that match TRBD1. The CDR3 DNA follows: TGCAGCGCTATAACAGGGGTGGCTGACACTGAAGCTTTCTTT. Translating gives CSAITGVADTEAFF.